This TCR beta chain was documented in a study of T-cell memory formation after mild COVID-19. cDNA libraries for TCR alpha and TCR beta, carrying sample barcodes and UMIs, came from 5'RACE with constant-segment primers. A single record per CDR3 protein comes from TCRdb applying MiXCR to the 5' RACE reads. In the table there are fewer than 500,000 distinct CDR3 sequences, about 23% of which are singletons. This clonotype turned up a few times. In germline, CDR1 is SGHTA, CDR2 FQGTGA. V was clipped by 5 bases and J by 10 bases; unmatched bases: 9. The CDR3 runs to 15 residues. This chain uses TRBV7-3 with TRBJ2-1; 12 nucleotides align to TRBD1. The specimen sequenced was PBMCs or a T cell subset sorted from them (not recorded which). This clonotype was sampled from an adult woman who had mild COVID-19 (a few samples of this study predate the infection). Cell type and time point are not known. The CDR3 sequence: CASSRDRGRNYEQFF. CDR3 nucleotides: TGTGCCAGCAGCCGGGACAGGGGGCGGAATTACGAGCAGTTCTTC.